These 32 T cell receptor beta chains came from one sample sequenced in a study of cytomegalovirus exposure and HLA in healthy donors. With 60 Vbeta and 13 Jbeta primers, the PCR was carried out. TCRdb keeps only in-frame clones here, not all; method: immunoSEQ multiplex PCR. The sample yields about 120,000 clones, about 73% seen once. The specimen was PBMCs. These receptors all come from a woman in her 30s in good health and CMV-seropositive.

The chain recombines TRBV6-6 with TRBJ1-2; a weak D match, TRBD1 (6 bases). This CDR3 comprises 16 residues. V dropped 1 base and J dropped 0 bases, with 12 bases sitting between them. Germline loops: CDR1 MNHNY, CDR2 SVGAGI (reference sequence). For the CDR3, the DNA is TGTGCCAGCAGTTACTTGGAGGGGGGGACTAACTATGGCTACACCTTC. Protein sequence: CASSYLEGGTNYGYTF.

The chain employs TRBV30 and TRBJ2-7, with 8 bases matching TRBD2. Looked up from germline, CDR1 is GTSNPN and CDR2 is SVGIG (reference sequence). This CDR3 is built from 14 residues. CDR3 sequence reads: CATGGGPPKYEQYF. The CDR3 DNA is TGTGCTACGGGAGGGGGGCCTCCAAAATACGAGCAGTACTTC.

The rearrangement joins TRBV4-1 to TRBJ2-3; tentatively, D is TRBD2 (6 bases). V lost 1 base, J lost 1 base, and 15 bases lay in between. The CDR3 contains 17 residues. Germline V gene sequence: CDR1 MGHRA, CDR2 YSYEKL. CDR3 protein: CASSQVGVGGGTDTQYF. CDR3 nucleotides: TGCGCCAGCAGCCAAGTAGGAGTGGGGGGAGGCACAGATACGCAGTATTTT.

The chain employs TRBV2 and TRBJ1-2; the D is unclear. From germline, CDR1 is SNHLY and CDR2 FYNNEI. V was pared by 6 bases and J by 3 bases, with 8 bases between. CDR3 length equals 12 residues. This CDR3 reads CASRLADYGYTF. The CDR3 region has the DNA TGTGCCAGCAGGTTGGCCGACTATGGCTACACCTTC.

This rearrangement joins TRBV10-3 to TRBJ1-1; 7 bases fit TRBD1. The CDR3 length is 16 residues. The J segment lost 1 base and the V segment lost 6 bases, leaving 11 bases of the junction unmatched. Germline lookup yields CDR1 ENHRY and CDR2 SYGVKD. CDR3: CAISEQGPVKNTEAFF. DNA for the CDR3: TGTGCCATCAGCGAACAGGGGCCGGTCAAGAACACTGAAGCTTTCTTT.

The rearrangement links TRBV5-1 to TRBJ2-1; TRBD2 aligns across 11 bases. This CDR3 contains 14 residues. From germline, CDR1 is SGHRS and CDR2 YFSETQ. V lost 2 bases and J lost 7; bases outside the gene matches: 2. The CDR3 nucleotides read TGCGCCAGCAGCTTTAGCGGGGGGGGGAATGAGCAGTTCTTC. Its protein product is CASSFSGGGNEQFF. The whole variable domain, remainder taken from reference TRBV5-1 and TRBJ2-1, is KAGVTQTPRYLIKTRGQQVTLSCSPISGHRSVSWYQQTPGQGLQFLFEYFSETQRNKGNFPGRFSGRQFSNSRSEMNVSTLELGDSALYLCASSFSGGGNEQFFGPGTRLTVL.

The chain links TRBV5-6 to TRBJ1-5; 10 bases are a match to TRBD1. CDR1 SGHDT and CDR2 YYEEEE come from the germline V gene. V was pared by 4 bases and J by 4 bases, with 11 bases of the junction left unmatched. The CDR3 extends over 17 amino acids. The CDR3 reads CASSKRQGAVKNQPQHF. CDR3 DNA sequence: TGTGCCAGCAGCAAGCGACAGGGGGCCGTCAAGAATCAGCCCCAGCATTTT.

CDR3 loop: CASSLQARPYEQYF. The CDR3, as DNA: TGTGCCAGCAGTTTACAAGCTAGGCCGTACGAGCAGTACTTC. The chain has TRBV28 and TRBJ2-7, with D uncertain. This CDR3 region has 14 residues. V lost 2 bases and J 4 bases, leaving 12 bases between the germline ends. Germline V gene lookup returns CDR1 MDHEN and CDR2 SYDVKM.

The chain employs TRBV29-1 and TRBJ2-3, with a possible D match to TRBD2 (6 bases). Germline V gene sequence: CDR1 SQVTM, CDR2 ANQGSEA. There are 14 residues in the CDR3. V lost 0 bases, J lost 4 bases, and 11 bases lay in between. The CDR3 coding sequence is TGCAGCGTTGAAGATCCGCGGGGCCCAGATACGCAGTATTTT. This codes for CSVEDPRGPDTQYF.

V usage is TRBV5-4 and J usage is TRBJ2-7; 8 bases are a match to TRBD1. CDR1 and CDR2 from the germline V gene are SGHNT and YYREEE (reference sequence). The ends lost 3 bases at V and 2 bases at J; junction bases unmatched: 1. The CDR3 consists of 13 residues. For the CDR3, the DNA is TGTGCCAGCAGCTCGGACAGGGCCTACGAGCAGTACTTC. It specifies CASSSDRAYEQYF.

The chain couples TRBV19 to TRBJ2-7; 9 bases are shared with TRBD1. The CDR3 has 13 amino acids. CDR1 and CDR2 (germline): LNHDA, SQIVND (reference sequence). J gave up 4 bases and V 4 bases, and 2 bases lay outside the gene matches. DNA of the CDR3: TGTGCCAGTAGTACAGACAGGGGGTACGAGCAGTACTTC. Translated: CASSTDRGYEQYF. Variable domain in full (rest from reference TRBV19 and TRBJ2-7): DGGITQSPKYLFRKEGQNVTLSCEQNLNHDAMYWYRQDPGQGLRLIYYSQIVNDFQKGDIAEGYSVSREKKESFPLTVTSAQKNPTAFYLCASSTDRGYEQYFGPGTRLTVT.

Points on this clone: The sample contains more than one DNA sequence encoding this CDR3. In nucleotides, the CDR3 is TGTGCCAGCAGTGAAGCCGGGGGGGCAGGGCCAGAAGGCTACACCTTC. Translating gives CASSEAGGAGPEGYTF. V gene TRBV6-1 combines with J gene TRBJ1-2, with D tentatively TRBD1 (6 bases). Trimming cost V 0 bases and J 8 bases, with 19 bases left between them. Germline V gene data show CDR1 as MNHNS and CDR2 as SASEGT. This CDR3 has 16 amino acids.

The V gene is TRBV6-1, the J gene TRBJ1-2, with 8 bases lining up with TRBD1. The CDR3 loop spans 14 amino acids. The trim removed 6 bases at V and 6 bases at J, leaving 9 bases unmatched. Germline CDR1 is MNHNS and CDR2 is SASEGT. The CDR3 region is CASSPRTGWNGYTF. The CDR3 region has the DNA TGTGCCAGCAGCCCCCGGACAGGGTGGAATGGCTACACCTTC.

The CDR3, as DNA: TGCGCCAGCAGCTCCGGGACAGGGGTCATTCAGTACTTC. Translating gives CASSSGTGVIQYF. The J gene is TRBJ2-4, the V gene TRBV5-1; 10 positions agree with TRBD1. V shed 3 bases, J shed 9 bases, and the junction held 3 bases outside the gene matches. The CDR3 runs 13 residues. In germline, CDR1 is SGHRS, CDR2 YFSETQ.

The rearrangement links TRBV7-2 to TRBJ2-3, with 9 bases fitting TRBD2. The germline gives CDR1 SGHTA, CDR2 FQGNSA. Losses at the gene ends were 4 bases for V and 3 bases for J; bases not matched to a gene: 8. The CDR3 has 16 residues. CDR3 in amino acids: CASSSRRRGGTDTQYF. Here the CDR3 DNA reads TGTGCCAGCAGCTCCAGGCGGCGGGGGGGGACAGATACGCAGTATTTT.

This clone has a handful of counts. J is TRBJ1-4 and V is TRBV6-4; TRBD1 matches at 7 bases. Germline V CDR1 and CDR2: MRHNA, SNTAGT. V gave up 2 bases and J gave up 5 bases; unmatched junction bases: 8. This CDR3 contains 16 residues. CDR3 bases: TGTGCCAGCAGTGACAAACCGGGACAGACCAATGAAAAACTGTTTTTT. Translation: CASSDKPGQTNEKLFF.

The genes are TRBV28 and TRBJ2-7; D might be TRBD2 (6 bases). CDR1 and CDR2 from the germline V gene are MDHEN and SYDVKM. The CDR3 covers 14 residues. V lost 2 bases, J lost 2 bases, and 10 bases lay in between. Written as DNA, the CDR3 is TGTGCCAGCAGTTTAGGGGGGAGGCCCTACGAGCAGTACTTC. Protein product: CASSLGGRPYEQYF.

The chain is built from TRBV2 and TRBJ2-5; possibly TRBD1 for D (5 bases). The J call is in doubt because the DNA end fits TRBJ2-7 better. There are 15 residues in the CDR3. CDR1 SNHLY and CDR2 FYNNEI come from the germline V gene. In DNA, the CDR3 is TGTGCCAGCAGCGAGAACGGCAGGGTCTCCTACGAGCAGTACTTC. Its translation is CASSENGRVSYEQYF.

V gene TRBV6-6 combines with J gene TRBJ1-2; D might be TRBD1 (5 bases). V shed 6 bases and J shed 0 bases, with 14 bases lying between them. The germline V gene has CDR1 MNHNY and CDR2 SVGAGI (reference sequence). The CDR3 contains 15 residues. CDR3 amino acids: CASSFLGGANYGYTF. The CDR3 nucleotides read TGTGCCAGCAGCTTCTTGGGGGGGGCTAACTATGGCTACACCTTC.

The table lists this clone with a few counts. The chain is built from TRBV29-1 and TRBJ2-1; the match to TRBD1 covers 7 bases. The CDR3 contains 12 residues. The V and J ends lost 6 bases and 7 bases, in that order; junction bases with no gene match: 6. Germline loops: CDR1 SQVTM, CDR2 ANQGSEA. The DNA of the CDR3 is TGCAGCGTAGACAAGACAGGGAATGAGCAGTTCTTC. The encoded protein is CSVDKTGNEQFF.

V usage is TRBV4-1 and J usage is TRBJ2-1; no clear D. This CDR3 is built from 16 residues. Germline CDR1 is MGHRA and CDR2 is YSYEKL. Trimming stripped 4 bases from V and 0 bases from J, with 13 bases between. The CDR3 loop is CASSPRAAVSYNEQFF. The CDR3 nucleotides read TGCGCCAGCAGCCCCCGAGCTGCCGTCTCCTACAATGAGCAGTTCTTC.

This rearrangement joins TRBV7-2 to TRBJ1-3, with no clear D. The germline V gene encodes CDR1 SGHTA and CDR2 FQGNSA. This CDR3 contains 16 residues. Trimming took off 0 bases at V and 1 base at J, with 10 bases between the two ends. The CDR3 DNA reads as TGTGCCAGCAGCTTAGCCGCCAGCGTTTCTGGAAACACCATATATTTT. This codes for CASSLAASVSGNTIYF.

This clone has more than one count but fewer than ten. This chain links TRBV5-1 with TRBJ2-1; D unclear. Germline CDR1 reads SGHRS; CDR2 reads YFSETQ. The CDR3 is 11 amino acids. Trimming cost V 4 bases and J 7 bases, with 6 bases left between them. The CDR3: CASSVPNEQFF. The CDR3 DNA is TGCGCCAGCAGCGTTCCTAATGAGCAGTTCTTC.

The CDR3 region has the DNA TGTGCCAGCAGTGCCTGGGGACAGGGCAATGAGCAGTTCTTC. It is translated as CASSAWGQGNEQFF. The J gene is TRBJ2-1, the V gene TRBV2, with 9 nucleotides matching TRBD1. The CDR3 runs to 14 residues. The V and J ends lost 4 bases and 6 bases, in that order; junction bases with no gene match: 4. In germline, CDR1 is SNHLY, CDR2 FYNNEI.

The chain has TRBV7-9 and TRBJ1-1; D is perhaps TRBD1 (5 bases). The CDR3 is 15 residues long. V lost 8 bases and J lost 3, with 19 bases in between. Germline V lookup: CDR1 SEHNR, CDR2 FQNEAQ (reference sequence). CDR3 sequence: CASGGGVVDYTEAFF. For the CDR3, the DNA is TGTGCCAGCGGTGGGGGGGTAGTAGATTACACTGAAGCTTTCTTT.

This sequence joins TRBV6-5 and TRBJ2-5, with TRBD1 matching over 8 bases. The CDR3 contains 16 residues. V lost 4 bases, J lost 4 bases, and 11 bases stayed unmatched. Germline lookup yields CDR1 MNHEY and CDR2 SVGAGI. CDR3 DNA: TGTGCCAGCAGTTCCTCAGGGGGCGGGTTAGGAGAGACCCAGTACTTC. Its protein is CASSSSGGGLGETQYF.

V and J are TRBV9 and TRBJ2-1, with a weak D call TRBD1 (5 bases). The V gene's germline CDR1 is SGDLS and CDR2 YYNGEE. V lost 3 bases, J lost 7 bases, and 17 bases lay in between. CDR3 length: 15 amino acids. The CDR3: CASSEGKEARNEQFF. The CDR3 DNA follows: TGTGCCAGCAGCGAGGGGAAGGAAGCCAGGAATGAGCAGTTCTTC.

This CDR3 is CASKREGVPDTQYF. The DNA for the CDR3 is TGTGCCAGCAAGCGGGAGGGGGTTCCAGATACGCAGTATTTT. The chain employs TRBV2 and TRBJ2-3; 10 nucleotides agree with TRBD2. The CDR3 is 14 residues long. With 7 bases clipped from V and 4 bases from J, the junction kept 5 bases outside the gene matches. The germline V gene has CDR1 SNHLY and CDR2 FYNNEI.

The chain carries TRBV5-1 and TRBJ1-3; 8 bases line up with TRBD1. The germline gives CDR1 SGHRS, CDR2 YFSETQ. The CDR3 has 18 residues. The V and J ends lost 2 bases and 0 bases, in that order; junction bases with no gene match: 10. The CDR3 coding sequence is TGCGCCAGCAGCTTATCTGACAGGGGCTCTCGCTCTGGAAACACCATATATTTT. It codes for CASSLSDRGSRSGNTIYF.

The CDR3 DNA reads TGCGCCAGCAAGGCGGCGGGGGATTACGAGCAGTACTTC. This gives the protein CASKAAGDYEQYF. The J gene is TRBJ2-7, the V gene TRBV10-2; TRBD2 agrees at 7 bases. The CDR3 totals 13 residues. Germline V lookup: CDR1 WSHSY, CDR2 SAAADI. V lost 7 bases and J lost 4; bases outside the gene matches: 7.

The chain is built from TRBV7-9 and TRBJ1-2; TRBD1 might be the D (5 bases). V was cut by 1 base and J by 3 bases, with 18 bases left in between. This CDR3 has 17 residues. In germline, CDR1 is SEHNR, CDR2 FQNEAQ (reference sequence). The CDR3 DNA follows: TGTGCCAGCAGCTTAGATGGGCACACTCAGGGCCACTATGGCTACACCTTC. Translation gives CASSLDGHTQGHYGYTF.

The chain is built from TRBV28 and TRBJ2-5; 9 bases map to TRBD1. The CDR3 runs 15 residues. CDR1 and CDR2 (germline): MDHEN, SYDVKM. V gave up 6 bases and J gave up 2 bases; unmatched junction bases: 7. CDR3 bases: TGTGCCAGCAGGTTTCAGGGACAGGGTCAAGAGACCCAGTACTTC. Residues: CASRFQGQGQETQYF.